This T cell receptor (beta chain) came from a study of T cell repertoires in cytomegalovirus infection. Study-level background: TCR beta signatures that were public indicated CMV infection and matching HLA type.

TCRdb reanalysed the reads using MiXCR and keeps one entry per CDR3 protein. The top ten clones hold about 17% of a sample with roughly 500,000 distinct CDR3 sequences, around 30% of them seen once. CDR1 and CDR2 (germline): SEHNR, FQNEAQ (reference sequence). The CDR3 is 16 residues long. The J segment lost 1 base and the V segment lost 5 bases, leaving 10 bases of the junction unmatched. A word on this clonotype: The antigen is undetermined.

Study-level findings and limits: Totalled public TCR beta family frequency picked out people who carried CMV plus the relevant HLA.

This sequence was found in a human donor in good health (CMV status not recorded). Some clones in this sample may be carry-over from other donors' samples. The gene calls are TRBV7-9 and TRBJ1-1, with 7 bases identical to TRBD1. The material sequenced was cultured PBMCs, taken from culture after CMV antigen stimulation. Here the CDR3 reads CASSPSTGFGNTEAFF. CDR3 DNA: TGTGCCAGCAGCCCATCGACAGGGTTTGGGAACACTGAAGCTTTCTTT.